What follows describes a single T cell receptor beta chain. The entry originates in a study of blood T cell repertoires in COVID-19. Study at large: The United States, Italy and Spain were the sources of the acute and convalescent COVID-19 samples. Nucleic acid was either cDNA or gDNA, and it came from T cells, B-cell-depleted T cells, or PBMCs.

The CDR3 sequence is 14 residues long. Trimming cost V 6 bases and J 1 base, with 10 bases left between them. The germline V gene has CDR1 MNHEY and CDR2 SVGAGI. In the original workflow: It was from reference gene primer amplification that nucleated cell counts were estimated. TCRdb's table, derived via immunoSEQ multiplex PCR, lists solely in-frame clones and lacks some. D and trimming come from the DNA, and the V and J calls and clone size come from that table. This sample yields 75,000 to 100,000 clones, of which roughly 86% are seen a single time; roughly 21% belongs to the top ten. This clonotype was sampled from a human donor in a cohort sampled during active COVID-19. V usage is TRBV6-5 and J usage is TRBJ1-5, with D possibly TRBD1 on 5 matching bases. Sequenced material: peripheral blood. This CDR3 reads CASRATESNQPQHF. As DNA, the CDR3 is TGTGCCAGCAGGGCGACAGAGAGCAATCAGCCCCAGCATTTT.